These T cell receptor beta chains were read from a single sample in a study of cytomegalovirus exposure and HLA in healthy donors. Repertoires were generated with immunoSEQ multiplex PCR, while TCRdb's copy carries only in-frame clones and drops some. The sample shows 30,000 to 45,000 clones, 86% of them seen only once. What was sequenced was PBMCs. These receptors were obtained from a middle-aged woman in good health and CMV-seropositive. Each CDR3 is given with its conserved first and last residue. Fields, in order: V gene, J gene, D gene, clone size, CDR3 DNA, CDR3 protein. D genes are given only for firm matches. Expanded clones are given a class, and other clones once, few, many or no size at all.

v_call: TRBV10-3; j_call: TRBJ2-7; d_call: TRBD1; clone_size: -; cdr3_nt: TGTGCCATCAGTGGTAAGGCCGACAGGGACCCCTACGAGCAGTACTTC; cdr3_aa: CAISGKADRDPYEQYF
v_call: TRBV2; j_call: TRBJ2-5; d_call: -; clone_size: -; cdr3_nt: TGTGCCAGCAGTGAGGTTCAGTTAGAGACCCAGTACTTC; cdr3_aa: CASSEVQLETQYF
v_call: TRBV7-2; j_call: TRBJ1-2; d_call: -; clone_size: -; cdr3_nt: TGTGCCAGCAGCCAATTTCAGGGTGCCTATGGCTACACCTTC; cdr3_aa: CASSQFQGAYGYTF
v_call: TRBV7-2; j_call: TRBJ1-6; d_call: TRBD1; clone_size: -; cdr3_nt: TGTGCCAGCAGCTTGCGGGTGGGGACAGCGAATTCACCCCTCCACTTT; cdr3_aa: CASSLRVGTANSPLHF
v_call: TRBV28; j_call: TRBJ2-5; d_call: -; clone_size: -; cdr3_nt: TGTGCCAGCAGGAGGACAGTACAAGAGACCCAGTACTTC; cdr3_aa: CASRRTVQETQYF
v_call: TRBV5-8; j_call: TRBJ2-2; d_call: -; clone_size: -; cdr3_nt: TGTGCCATCATTACACCGCCCGGGGAGCTGTTTTTT; cdr3_aa: CAIITPPGELFF
v_call: TRBV21-1; j_call: TRBJ1-5; d_call: -; clone_size: -; cdr3_nt: TGTGCCAGCACTATGACAGGGCCCTCTTCGGCCCAGCATTTT; cdr3_aa: CASTMTGPSSAQHF
v_call: TRBV5-8; j_call: TRBJ2-7; d_call: -; clone_size: -; cdr3_nt: TGTGCCAGCAGCCGTCGACAGGCCTACGAGCAGTACTTC; cdr3_aa: CASSRRQAYEQYF
v_call: TRBV13; j_call: TRBJ2-3; d_call: TRBD2; clone_size: -; cdr3_nt: TGTGCCAGCAGCTTGGGCGGCGGGGGGGCAGCGACAGATACGCAGTATTTT; cdr3_aa: CASSLGGGGAATDTQYF
v_call: TRBV6-4; j_call: TRBJ2-5; d_call: TRBD2; clone_size: -; cdr3_nt: TGTGCCAGCAGTGTGGCGGGGGGGTCGGAGACCCAGTACTTC; cdr3_aa: CASSVAGGSETQYF
v_call: TRBV2; j_call: TRBJ2-7; d_call: TRBD1; clone_size: -; cdr3_nt: TGTGCCAGCCGACAATCACAGGGGTCAGCCTACGAGCAGTACTTC; cdr3_aa: CASRQSQGSAYEQYF
v_call: TRBV28; j_call: TRBJ1-2; d_call: -; clone_size: -; cdr3_nt: TGTGCCAGCAGACCGGGACACCTATATGGCTACACCTTC; cdr3_aa: CASRPGHLYGYTF
v_call: TRBV18; j_call: TRBJ2-5; d_call: TRBD2; clone_size: -; cdr3_nt: TGTGCCAGCTCACCACAGGCGGGAGGCGGATTTCAAGAGACCCAGTACTTC; cdr3_aa: CASSPQAGGGFQETQYF
v_call: TRBV28; j_call: TRBJ1-2; d_call: -; clone_size: -; cdr3_nt: TGTGCCAGCAGCTCTCCAGTGGAGGGGCCCTCCTATGGCTACACCTTC; cdr3_aa: CASSSPVEGPSYGYTF
v_call: TRBV5-5; j_call: TRBJ2-5; d_call: TRBD1; clone_size: few; cdr3_nt: TGTGCCAGCAGCTTCGGACAGGTTGGTGGGACCCAGTACTTC; cdr3_aa: CASSFGQVGGTQYF
v_call: TRBV25-1; j_call: TRBJ1-2; d_call: -; clone_size: -; cdr3_nt: TGTGCCAGCATCGGCCGGAGGGACTATGGCTACACCTTC; cdr3_aa: CASIGRRDYGYTF
v_call: TRBV9; j_call: TRBJ2-2; d_call: TRBD2; clone_size: -; cdr3_nt: TGTGCCAGCAGCGTAGAGCGAGGGGCGGGGGACACCGGGGAGCTGTTTTTT; cdr3_aa: CASSVERGAGDTGELFF
v_call: TRBV28; j_call: TRBJ1-5; d_call: -; clone_size: -; cdr3_nt: TGTGCCAGCAGGCTTAAGGGAGAGCCCGTCTCCCAGCATTTT; cdr3_aa: CASRLKGEPVSQHF
v_call: TRBV10-3; j_call: TRBJ1-5; d_call: -; clone_size: -; cdr3_nt: TGTGCCATCAGTGATATGGAGGCACGACAGCCCCAGCATTTT; cdr3_aa: CAISDMEARQPQHF
v_call: TRBV4-3; j_call: TRBJ2-7; d_call: -; clone_size: -; cdr3_nt: TGCGCCAGCAGCCAAGATCGACAGGAGAGCTCCTACGAGCAGTACTTC; cdr3_aa: CASSQDRQESSYEQYF
v_call: TRBV19; j_call: TRBJ2-1; d_call: TRBD2; clone_size: -; cdr3_nt: TGTGCCACCGCGTACGGGGGGGGTTACAATGAGCAGTTCTTC; cdr3_aa: CATAYGGGYNEQFF
v_call: TRBV28; j_call: TRBJ1-1; d_call: -; clone_size: once; cdr3_nt: TGTGCCAGCAGTTTCATAGACATGAACACTGAAGCTTTCTTT; cdr3_aa: CASSFIDMNTEAFF
v_call: TRBV28; j_call: TRBJ1-1; d_call: -; clone_size: -; cdr3_nt: TGTGCCAGCACCCCGACAGCGAACACTGAAGCCTTCTTT; cdr3_aa: CASTPTANTEAFF
v_call: TRBV5-4; j_call: TRBJ1-5; d_call: TRBD1; clone_size: -; cdr3_nt: TGTGCCAGCAGCGATGGGACAGCTAGCAATCAGCCCCAGCATTTT; cdr3_aa: CASSDGTASNQPQHF
v_call: TRBV5-5; j_call: TRBJ1-6; d_call: -; clone_size: once; cdr3_nt: TGTGCCAGCAGCTTGGCCAGAAATCTCCACTTT; cdr3_aa: CASSLARNLHF
v_call: TRBV12-5; j_call: TRBJ1-2; d_call: TRBD1; clone_size: -; cdr3_nt: TGTGCTAGTGGTTTGGTACAGGCCAGGGGGCGCGTTAACTATGGCTACACCTTC; cdr3_aa: CASGLVQARGRVNYGYTF
v_call: TRBV7-5; j_call: TRBJ2-2; d_call: -; clone_size: -; cdr3_nt: TGTGCCAGAAGCCAAGCACCACAGGGGACGCATTACACCGGGGAGCTGTTTTTT; cdr3_aa: CARSQAPQGTHYTGELFF
v_call: TRBV6-5; j_call: TRBJ2-1; d_call: TRBD1; clone_size: -; cdr3_nt: TGTGCCAGCTCACAGGGGGTCGCCTACAATGAGCAGTTCTTC; cdr3_aa: CASSQGVAYNEQFF
v_call: TRBV4-3; j_call: TRBJ2-7; d_call: TRBD1; clone_size: -; cdr3_nt: TGCGCCAGCAGCCAGGACAGGGGGCACGAGCAGTACTTC; cdr3_aa: CASSQDRGHEQYF
v_call: TRBV7-9; j_call: TRBJ2-2; d_call: -; clone_size: once; cdr3_nt: TGTGCCAGCAGCTTATACCTCGCAGGGGTCACCGGGGAGCTGTTTTTT; cdr3_aa: CASSLYLAGVTGELFF
v_call: TRBV29-1; j_call: TRBJ2-2; d_call: -; clone_size: -; cdr3_nt: TGCAGCGTATCTCATGAGACCGGGGAGCTGTTTTTT; cdr3_aa: CSVSHETGELFF
v_call: TRBV19; j_call: TRBJ2-5; d_call: TRBD2; clone_size: -; cdr3_nt: TGTGCCAGTAGGTCAGCGGGGGGGCCCGAGACCCAGTACTTC; cdr3_aa: CASRSAGGPETQYF
v_call: TRBV5-1; j_call: TRBJ2-7; d_call: -; clone_size: -; cdr3_nt: TGCGCCAGCAGCCCCGGGCCAGGGGACTACGAGCAGTACTTC; cdr3_aa: CASSPGPGDYEQYF
v_call: TRBV9; j_call: TRBJ1-2; d_call: -; clone_size: -; cdr3_nt: TGTGCCAGCAGCGTAGACGGAGTCTATGGCTACACCTTC; cdr3_aa: CASSVDGVYGYTF
v_call: TRBV10-3; j_call: TRBJ2-7; d_call: TRBD1; clone_size: -; cdr3_nt: TGTGCCATCCAAATAGGACAGGGAACCTACGAGCAGTACTTC; cdr3_aa: CAIQIGQGTYEQYF
v_call: TRBV27; j_call: TRBJ2-3; d_call: -; clone_size: -; cdr3_nt: TGTGCCAGCAGTTTAAACCCACTAGCTCCTCTCTCTAGCACAGATACGCAGTATTTT; cdr3_aa: CASSLNPLAPLSSTDTQYF
v_call: TRBV18; j_call: TRBJ1-5; d_call: TRBD1; clone_size: -; cdr3_nt: TGTGCCAGCTCACCAGGACAGGGGGAAGGCATCAATCAGCCCCAGCATTTT; cdr3_aa: CASSPGQGEGINQPQHF
v_call: TRBV27; j_call: TRBJ1-5; d_call: TRBD1; clone_size: -; cdr3_nt: TGTGCCAGCAGTTTTGGGACAGATGGCAATCAGCCCCAGCATTTT; cdr3_aa: CASSFGTDGNQPQHF
v_call: TRBV7-3; j_call: TRBJ1-6; d_call: TRBD1; clone_size: -; cdr3_nt: TGTGCCAGCAGCTTAACTGATGGACAGGCCAATTCACCCCTCCACTTT; cdr3_aa: CASSLTDGQANSPLHF
v_call: TRBV5-6; j_call: TRBJ2-7; d_call: TRBD1; clone_size: -; cdr3_nt: TGTGCCAGCAGCCCGTGGGACAGGGCCAACTCCTACGAGCAGTACTTC; cdr3_aa: CASSPWDRANSYEQYF
v_call: TRBV6-5; j_call: TRBJ2-7; d_call: TRBD1; clone_size: -; cdr3_nt: TGTGCCAGCAGCCACGGACAGGGGAACTCCTACGAGCAGTACTTC; cdr3_aa: CASSHGQGNSYEQYF
v_call: TRBV5-6; j_call: TRBJ2-1; d_call: TRBD2; clone_size: -; cdr3_nt: TGTGCCAGCAGCTTGTACGGGAGGAGCGGGGGGCGGGATGAGCAGTTCTTC; cdr3_aa: CASSLYGRSGGRDEQFF
v_call: TRBV7-9; j_call: TRBJ2-7; d_call: TRBD2; clone_size: -; cdr3_nt: TGTGCCAGCAGCTCCCCACGGGGGGGATACTACGAGCAGTACTTC; cdr3_aa: CASSSPRGGYYEQYF
v_call: TRBV10-3; j_call: TRBJ2-5; d_call: TRBD2; clone_size: -; cdr3_nt: TGTGCCATCAGTGAGTCGATAGCGGGGGAAGAGACCCAGTACTTC; cdr3_aa: CAISESIAGEETQYF
v_call: TRBV6-1; j_call: TRBJ1-2; d_call: -; clone_size: -; cdr3_nt: TGTGCCAGCATCCTAGGGGGGGCTCGCGGCTACACCTTC; cdr3_aa: CASILGGARGYTF
v_call: TRBV5-1; j_call: TRBJ1-4; d_call: TRBD1; clone_size: -; cdr3_nt: TGCGCCAGCAAGACAGGGGGTCCTGCAACTAATGAAAAACTGTTTTTT; cdr3_aa: CASKTGGPATNEKLFF
v_call: TRBV5-4; j_call: TRBJ2-5; d_call: -; clone_size: -; cdr3_nt: TGTGCCAGCAGCTTGGGGACACCACAAGAGACCCAGTACTTC; cdr3_aa: CASSLGTPQETQYF
v_call: TRBV19; j_call: TRBJ1-4; d_call: TRBD1; clone_size: few; cdr3_nt: TGTGCCAGTAGTGGGACAGCCGCAACTAATGAAAAACTGTTTTTT; cdr3_aa: CASSGTAATNEKLFF
v_call: TRBV15; j_call: TRBJ2-3; d_call: -; clone_size: -; cdr3_nt: TGTGCCACCAGCAGTGGAGGGGACGGAAGCACAGATACGCAGTATTTT; cdr3_aa: CATSSGGDGSTDTQYF
v_call: TRBV27; j_call: TRBJ1-6; d_call: -; clone_size: -; cdr3_nt: TGTGCCAGCAGTTTAACTATCCCCATCTATAATTCACCCCTCCACTTT; cdr3_aa: CASSLTIPIYNSPLHF
v_call: TRBV5-6; j_call: TRBJ2-3; d_call: TRBD1; clone_size: -; cdr3_nt: TGTGCCAGCAGCTCCGGACAGGGCGAGCTGTATTTT; cdr3_aa: CASSSGQGELYF
v_call: TRBV28; j_call: TRBJ2-2; d_call: TRBD2; clone_size: once; cdr3_nt: TGTGCCACCATTCTAGCGGGGGCAACCGGGGAGCTGTTTTTT; cdr3_aa: CATILAGATGELFF
v_call: TRBV29-1; j_call: TRBJ1-5; d_call: -; clone_size: -; cdr3_nt: TGCAGCGTTGCAGGCGGGAGCAATCAGCCCCAGCATTTT; cdr3_aa: CSVAGGSNQPQHF
v_call: TRBV7-3; j_call: TRBJ2-3; d_call: TRBD2; clone_size: -; cdr3_nt: TGTGCCAGCAGCCTAGCGGGTCAAAGCACAGATACGCAGTATTTT; cdr3_aa: CASSLAGQSTDTQYF
v_call: TRBV7-9; j_call: TRBJ2-1; d_call: -; clone_size: -; cdr3_nt: TGTGCCAGCAGCTCTAGGGGGGGGGCGTCCTACAATGAGCAGTTCTTC; cdr3_aa: CASSSRGGASYNEQFF
v_call: TRBV7-2; j_call: TRBJ2-5; d_call: TRBD2; clone_size: few; cdr3_nt: TGTGCCAGCAGCTTAGTGGGACTAGCGGAGTCAGAGACCCAGTACTTC; cdr3_aa: CASSLVGLAESETQYF
v_call: TRBV10-3; j_call: TRBJ1-4; d_call: -; clone_size: -; cdr3_nt: TGTGCCATCAGTGTACAGGCAAATGAAAAACTGTTTTTT; cdr3_aa: CAISVQANEKLFF
v_call: TRBV19; j_call: TRBJ1-5; d_call: -; clone_size: -; cdr3_nt: TGTGCCACCTATGGAGGGGCCGGACAGCCCCAGCATTTT; cdr3_aa: CATYGGAGQPQHF